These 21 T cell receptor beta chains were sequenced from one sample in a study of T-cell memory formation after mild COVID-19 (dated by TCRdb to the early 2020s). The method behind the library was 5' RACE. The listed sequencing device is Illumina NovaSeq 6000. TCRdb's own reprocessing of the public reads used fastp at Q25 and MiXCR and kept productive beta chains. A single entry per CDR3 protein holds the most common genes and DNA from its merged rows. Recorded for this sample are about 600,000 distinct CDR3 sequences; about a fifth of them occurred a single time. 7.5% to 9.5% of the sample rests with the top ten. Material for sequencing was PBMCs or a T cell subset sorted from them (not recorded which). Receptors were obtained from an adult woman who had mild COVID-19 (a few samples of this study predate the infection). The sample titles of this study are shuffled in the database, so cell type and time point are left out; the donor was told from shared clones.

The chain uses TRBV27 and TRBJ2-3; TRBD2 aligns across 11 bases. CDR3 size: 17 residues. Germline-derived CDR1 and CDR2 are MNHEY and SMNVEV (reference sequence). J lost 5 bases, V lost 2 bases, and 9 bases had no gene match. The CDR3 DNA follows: TGTGCCAGCAGTTTACTTCTAGCGGGGGGCAGGGGAGATACGCAGTATTTT. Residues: CASSLLLAGGRGDTQYF.

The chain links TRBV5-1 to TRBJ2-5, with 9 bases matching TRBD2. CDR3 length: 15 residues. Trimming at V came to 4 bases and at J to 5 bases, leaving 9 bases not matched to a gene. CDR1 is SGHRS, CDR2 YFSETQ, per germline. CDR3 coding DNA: TGCGCCAGCAGCCCGGTAGCGGGAGCGGGGGAGACCCAGTACTTC. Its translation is CASSPVAGAGETQYF.

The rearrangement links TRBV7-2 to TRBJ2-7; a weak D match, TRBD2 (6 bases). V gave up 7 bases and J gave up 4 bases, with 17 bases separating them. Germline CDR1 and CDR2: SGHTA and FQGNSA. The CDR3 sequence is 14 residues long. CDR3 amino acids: CASTPHAGSYEQYF. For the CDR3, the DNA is TGTGCCAGCACCCCCCACGCGGGGTCATACGAGCAGTACTTC.

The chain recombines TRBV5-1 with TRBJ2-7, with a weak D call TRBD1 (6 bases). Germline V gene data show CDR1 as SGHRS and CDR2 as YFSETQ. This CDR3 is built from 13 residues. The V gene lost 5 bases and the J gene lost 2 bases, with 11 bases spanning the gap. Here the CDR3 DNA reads TGCGCCAGCAGACCGGGACACCCCTACGAGCAGTACTTC. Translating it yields CASRPGHPYEQYF.

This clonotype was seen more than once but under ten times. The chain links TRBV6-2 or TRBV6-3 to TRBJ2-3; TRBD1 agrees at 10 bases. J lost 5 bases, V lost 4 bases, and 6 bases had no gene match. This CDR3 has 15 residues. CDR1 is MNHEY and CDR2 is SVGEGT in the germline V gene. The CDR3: CASSSRTGGRDTQYF. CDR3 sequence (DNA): TGTGCCAGCAGTTCACGGACAGGGGGGAGAGATACGCAGTATTTT.

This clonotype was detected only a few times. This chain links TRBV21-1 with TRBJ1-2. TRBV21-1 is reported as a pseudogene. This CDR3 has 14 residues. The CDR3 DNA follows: TGTGCCAGCAGCAAATTGGCCTCCTTGGGGGGCTACACCTTC. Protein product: CASSKLASLGGYTF.

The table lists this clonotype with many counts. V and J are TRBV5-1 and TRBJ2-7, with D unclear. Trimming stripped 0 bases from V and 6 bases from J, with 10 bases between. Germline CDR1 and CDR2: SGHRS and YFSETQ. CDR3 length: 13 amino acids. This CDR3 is CASSLGVQGEQYF. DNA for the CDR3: TGCGCCAGCAGCTTGGGGGTCCAAGGCGAGCAGTACTTC.

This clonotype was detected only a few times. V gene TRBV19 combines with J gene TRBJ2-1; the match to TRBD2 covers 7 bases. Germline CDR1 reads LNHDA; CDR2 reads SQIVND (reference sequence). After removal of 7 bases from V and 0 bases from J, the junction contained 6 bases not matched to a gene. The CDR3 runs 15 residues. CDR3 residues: CASNRAGNSYNEQFF. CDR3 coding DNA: TGTGCCAGTAACCGAGCGGGAAACTCCTACAATGAGCAGTTCTTC.

The DNA for the CDR3 is TGCGCCAGCAGCTTGGAGCTAGCCTCAGATACGCAGTATTTT. Encoded protein: CASSLELASDTQYF. The chain joins TRBV5-1 to TRBJ2-3; possible D gene TRBD2, 5 bases. This CDR3 comprises 14 residues. The V gene lost 0 bases and the J gene lost 4 bases, with 9 bases spanning the gap. Germline assignment: CDR1 SGHRS and CDR2 YFSETQ.

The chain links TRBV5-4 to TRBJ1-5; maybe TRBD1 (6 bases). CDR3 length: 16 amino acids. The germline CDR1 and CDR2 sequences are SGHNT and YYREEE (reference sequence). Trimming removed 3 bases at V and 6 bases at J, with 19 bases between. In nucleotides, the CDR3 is TGTGCCAGCAGCTCCGGGGGGGGCAGGGGAGGTCAGCCCCAGCATTTT. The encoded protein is CASSSGGGRGGQPQHF.

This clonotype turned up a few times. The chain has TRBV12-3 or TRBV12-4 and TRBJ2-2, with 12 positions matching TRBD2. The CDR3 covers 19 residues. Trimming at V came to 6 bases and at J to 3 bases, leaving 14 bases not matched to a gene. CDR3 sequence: CASSRPRLAGDSYTGELFF. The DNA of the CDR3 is TGTGCCAGCAGCAGACCTCGACTAGCGGGAGACAGTTACACCGGGGAGCTGTTTTTT.

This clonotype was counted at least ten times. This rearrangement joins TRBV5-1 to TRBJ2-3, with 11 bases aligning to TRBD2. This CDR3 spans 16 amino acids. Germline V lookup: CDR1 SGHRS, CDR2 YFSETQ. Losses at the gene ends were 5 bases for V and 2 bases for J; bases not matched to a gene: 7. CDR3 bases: TGCGCCAGCAGTGTAGGACTAGCGGGTCCCACAGATACGCAGTATTTT. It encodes CASSVGLAGPTDTQYF.

Written as DNA, the CDR3 is TGTGCCAGCAGCTGGGCCGGGGTCGAGCAGTACTTC. It specifies CASSWAGVEQYF. This chain uses TRBV11-2 with TRBJ2-7; tentative D call: TRBD2 (5 bases). Germline V lookup: CDR1 SGHAT, CDR2 FQNNGV. The ends were cut back, 4 bases at V and 6 bases at J, with 10 bases in the middle. The CDR3 length is 12 residues.

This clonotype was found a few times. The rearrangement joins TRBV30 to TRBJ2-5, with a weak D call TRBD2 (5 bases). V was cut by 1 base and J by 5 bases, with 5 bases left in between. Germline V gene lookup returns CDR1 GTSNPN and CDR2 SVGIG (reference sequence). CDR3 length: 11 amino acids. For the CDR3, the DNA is TGTGCCTGGAGTGCGGGGGAGACCCAGTACTTC. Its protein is CAWSAGETQYF.

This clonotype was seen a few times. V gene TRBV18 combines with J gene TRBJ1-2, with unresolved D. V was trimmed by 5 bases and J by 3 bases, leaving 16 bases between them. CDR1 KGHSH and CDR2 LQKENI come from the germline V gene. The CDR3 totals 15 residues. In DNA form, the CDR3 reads TGTGCCAGCTCAACTTTCCTCTTAGAATACTATGGCTACACCTTC. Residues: CASSTFLLEYYGYTF. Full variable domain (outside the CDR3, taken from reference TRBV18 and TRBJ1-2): NAGVMQNPRHLVRRRGQEARLRCSPMKGHSHVYWYRQLPEEGLKFMVYLQKENIIDESGMPKERFSAEFPKEGPSILRIQQVVRGDSAAYFCASSTFLLEYYGYTFGSGTRLTVV.

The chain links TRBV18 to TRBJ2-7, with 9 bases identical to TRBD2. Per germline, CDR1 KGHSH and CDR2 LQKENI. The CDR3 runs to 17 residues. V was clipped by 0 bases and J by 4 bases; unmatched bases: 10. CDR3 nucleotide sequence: TGTGCCAGCTCACCACCGTGGGTAGCGGGAGATTCTTACGAGCAGTACTTC. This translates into CASSPPWVAGDSYEQYF.

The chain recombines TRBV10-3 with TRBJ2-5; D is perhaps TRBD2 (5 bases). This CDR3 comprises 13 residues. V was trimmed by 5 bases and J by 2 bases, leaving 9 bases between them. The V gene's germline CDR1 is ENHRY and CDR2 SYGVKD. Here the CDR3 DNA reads TGTGCCATCAGTCCCGGGGAACAAGAGACCCAGTACTTC. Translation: CAISPGEQETQYF.

This chain's CDR3 is CASSSTHGSSGTRGAKNIQYF. The CDR3 nucleotides are TGTGCCAGCAGCTCCACCCACGGTAGTAGCGGGACTCGCGGGGCCAAAAACATTCAGTACTTC. The chain combines TRBV7-8 with TRBJ2-4; the match to TRBD2 covers 8 bases. The V gene's germline CDR1 is SGHVS and CDR2 FQNEAQ. V trimming: 4 bases; J trimming: 1 base; junction bases outside the gene matches: 21. This CDR3 region has 21 residues.

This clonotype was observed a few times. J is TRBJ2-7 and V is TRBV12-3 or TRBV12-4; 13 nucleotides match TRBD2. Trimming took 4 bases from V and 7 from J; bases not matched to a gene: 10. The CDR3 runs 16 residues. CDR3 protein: CASSSRTSGRGREQYF. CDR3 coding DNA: TGTGCCAGCAGTTCCCGGACTAGCGGGAGAGGGAGGGAGCAGTACTTC.

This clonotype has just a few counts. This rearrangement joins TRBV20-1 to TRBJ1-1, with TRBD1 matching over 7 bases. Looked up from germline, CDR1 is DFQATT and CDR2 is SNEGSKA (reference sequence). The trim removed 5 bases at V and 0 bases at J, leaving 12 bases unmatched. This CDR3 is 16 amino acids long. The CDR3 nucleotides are TGCAGTGCTGCTCCGACAGGGTCCTTCTTGAACACTGAAGCTTTCTTT. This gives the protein CSAAPTGSFLNTEAFF.

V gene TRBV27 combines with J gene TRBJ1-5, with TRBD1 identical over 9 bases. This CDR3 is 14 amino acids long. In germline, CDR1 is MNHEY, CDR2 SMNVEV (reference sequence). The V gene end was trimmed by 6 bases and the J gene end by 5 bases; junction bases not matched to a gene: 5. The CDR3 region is CASRDHRGHQPQHF. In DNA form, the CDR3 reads TGTGCCAGCAGGGACCACAGGGGGCATCAGCCCCAGCATTTT.